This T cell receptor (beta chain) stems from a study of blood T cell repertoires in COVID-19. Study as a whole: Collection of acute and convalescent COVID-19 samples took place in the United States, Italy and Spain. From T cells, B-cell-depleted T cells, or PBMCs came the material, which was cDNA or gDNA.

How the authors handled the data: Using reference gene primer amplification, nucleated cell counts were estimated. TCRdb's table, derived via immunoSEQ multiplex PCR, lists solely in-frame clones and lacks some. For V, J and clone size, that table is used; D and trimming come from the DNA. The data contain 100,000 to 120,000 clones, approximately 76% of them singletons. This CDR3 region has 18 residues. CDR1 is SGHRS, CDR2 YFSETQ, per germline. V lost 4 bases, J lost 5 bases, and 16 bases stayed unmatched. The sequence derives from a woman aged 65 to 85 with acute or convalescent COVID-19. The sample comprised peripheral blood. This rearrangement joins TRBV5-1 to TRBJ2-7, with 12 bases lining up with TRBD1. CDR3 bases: TGCGCCAGCAGCCTCCGGGACAGGGGGCAAGGTGGAAGGCACGAGCAGTACTTC. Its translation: CASSLRDRGQGGRHEQYF.